This TCR beta chain is drawn from a study of blood T cell repertoires in COVID-19. The overall study: COVID-19 samples collected from the United States, Italy and Spain covered acute and convalescent phases.

V dropped 5 bases and J dropped 6 bases, with 28 bases sitting between them. The CDR3 is 18 amino acids. Germline CDR1 and CDR2: LNHDA and SQIVND (reference sequence). Source study methods: It was from reference gene primer amplification that nucleated cell counts were estimated. Produced via immunoSEQ multiplex PCR; TCRdb's table is partial and in-frame only. V, J and clone size reflect that table, while D and trimming were determined from the DNA. Altogether a few hundred thousand clones are present, around 86% being singletons, with the ten largest covering roughly 3%. Sequences were obtained from peripheral blood. The receptor's source is a man aged 55 to 70 with acute or convalescent COVID-19. V gene TRBV19 combines with J gene TRBJ1-1; D is uncertain. The CDR3: CASSFPGRIRGEDAEAFF. Written as DNA, the CDR3 is TGTGCCAGTAGTTTTCCGGGCCGCATACGGGGAGAGGATGCTGAAGCTTTCTTT.